Described below is a single TCR beta chain sequence and its context. Authors' analysis steps: Amplification from reference gene primers served as the basis for estimated nucleated cell counts. Some clones are missing from TCRdb's copy, which holds only in-frame ones; the method was immunoSEQ multiplex PCR. D and trimming come from the DNA, and the V and J calls and clone size come from that table. This table has some 380,000 clones, around 90% appearing once. The entry originates in a study of blood T cell repertoires in COVID-19. Turning to the study itself: Some COVID-19 samples were acute and others convalescent; all came from the United States, Italy and Spain. Sources were T cells, B-cell-depleted T cells, or PBMCs; the material itself was cDNA or gDNA.

Per germline, CDR1 DFQATT and CDR2 SNEGSKA (reference sequence). The CDR3 is 11 residues long. J lost 10 bases, V lost 7 bases, and 8 bases had no gene match. This TCR derives from a man between 18 and 35 years old with active or convalescent COVID-19. The sample comprised peripheral blood. The V call is TRBV20-1, the J call TRBJ1-1; 8 positions match TRBD1. The CDR3 DNA follows: TGCAGTGGTGACAGGGGAGAATTAGCTTTCTTT. Its translation is CSGDRGELAFF.